The present TCR beta chain was sequenced within a study of Graves' ophthalmopathy and Graves' hyperthyroidism (dated by TCRdb to the late 2010s). Regarding the study in general: Hyperthyroidism was considered stable if no progression to ophthalmopathy occurred within 18 months of follow-up. In total, approximately 130 blood samples were TCR-sequenced: 40 to 45 ophthalmopathy, roughly 77 hyperthyroidism and approximately 17 hyperthyroidism-to-ophthalmopathy patients. Following sample collection, hyperthyroidism patients were given methimazole at a starting dose of 30 mg daily, and ophthalmopathy patients were given high-dose intravenous methylprednisolone. A discovery set of 100 or so patients (around 44 ophthalmopathy, about 55 stable hyperthyroidism) was enrolled to explore V-J signatures distinguishing ophthalmopathy from hyperthyroidism. An independent validation cohort was composed of roughly 18 hyperthyroidism patients and 15 to 17 patients who later progressed from hyperthyroidism to ophthalmopathy. To tell Graves' ophthalmopathy apart from Graves' hyperthyroidism, and to predict which patients would progress to ophthalmopathy, the study relied on TCR beta repertoire signatures. T-cell repertoires of thyroid tissue and blood were compared in more than five hyperthyroidism patients.

At the junction V is shortened by 3 bases and J by 0 bases, with 9 bases in between. The CDR3 has 15 amino acids, counting the end cysteine and phenylalanine. The CDR3 DNA has 45 bases and is translated from base 1. From a lookup of the germline V gene (reference sequence), CDR1 and CDR2 are LNHDA and SQIVND. Patients with hyperthyroidism were aged 18 to 65 years, had been newly diagnosed, and had a disease duration of less than 2 months. Patients were excluded if they had other autoimmune diseases, uncontrolled infections, pregnancy or lactation. Diagnosis was based on clinical symptoms, serum thyroxine, TRAb, thyroid ultrasound and orbital computed tomography. Total RNA was extracted using Trizol reagent, and RNA quality was checked on an Agilent 2100 Bioanalyzer. Note on this clonotype: Its antigen is unknown. No per-base quality is available; no much larger clone lies one base away.

For repertoire sequencing, TCR beta CDR3 regions were amplified from RNA transcripts. HTBI primers and the Qiagen OneStep RT-PCR kit were used in a first-round RT-PCR, which was followed by a second-round multiplex PCR, size selection and purification. Libraries were sequenced paired-end with 100 bp reads on an Illumina HiSeq2000. Per the authors' processing: SOAPnuke was used to process the reads, throwing out any read that had adapters, had uncalled bases, had a mean Phred below 15, or lacked an exact constant-primer or identifier match. High-quality paired reads were merged with COPE v1.2.5. Each unique nucleotide sequence was defined as a clonotype, and clonotypes were aligned to IMGT TRB V, D and J references with MiTCR v1.1. Only V-J combinations with frequency above 0.0001 were analysed, covering about 99% of repertoires. A TCR clonal expansion and chaos score per V-J combination was defined as the ratio of F50 clonal expansion to chaos observed in the TCRdist matrix. Welch's t-statistics and random forest were used to narrow the features down to approximately twelve V-J combinations, which were then fed into a naive Bayes classifier. The Morisita-Horn index was used to measure how similar the thyroid and blood repertoires were. Using fastp at Q25 and MiXCR, TCRdb reprocessed the public reads and kept productive beta chains. Records with the same CDR3 protein are collapsed into one entry carrying the most frequent genes and DNA. The V and J calls reflect TCRdb's pipeline rather than the authors' work. Within this sample are around 1,000,000 distinct CDR3 sequences, with around a third of them counted one time only. The ten largest clones add up to approximately 12% of the sample.

The full study reports these points: Most expanded thyroid clonotypes with frequency above 0.001 were also detected in blood, suggesting blood repertoires may reflect the thyroid immune response. In validation, the model predicted ophthalmopathy progression with about 70% sensitivity and roughly 72% specificity; about a dozen predicted patients were CT-confirmed with GO in a median of approximately six months. Ophthalmopathy was separated from stable hyperthyroidism by the 13-signature model with about 88% sensitivity and around 81% specificity in cross-validation and with 80%/75% in the test set. No statistical method was used to predetermine the sample size, and group allocation was not hidden from the investigators.

The chain joins TRBV19 to TRBJ1-5; too little of a D gene remains to name it. The sample taken for sequencing was peripheral blood or thyroid tissue (not recorded which). This clonotype was sampled from an adult man with Graves' hyperthyroidism. The CDR3 in this case is CASSIPRFSNQPQHF. The DNA reads TGTGCCAGTAGTATTCCCAGATTTAGCAATCAGCCCCAGCATTTT.